Shown below are 13 T cell receptor beta chains from a single sample sequenced in a study of cytomegalovirus exposure and HLA in healthy donors. The study ran its PCR with 60 Vbeta and 13 Jbeta primers. Libraries were prepared by immunoSEQ multiplex PCR; TCRdb keeps only in-frame clonotypes and omits some of them. The sample yields roughly 150,000 clones, around 80% seen once. The sequenced sample was PBMCs. All receptors come from a female donor in good health and CMV-seronegative.

The J gene is TRBJ2-7, the V gene TRBV4-1; TRBD1 agrees at 9 bases. The length of the CDR3 is 13 residues. With 4 bases clipped from V and 7 bases from J, the junction kept 5 bases outside the gene matches. The germline CDR1 and CDR2 sequences are MGHRA and YSYEKL. The CDR3 reads CASSPRTGEEQYF. CDR3 nucleotide sequence: TGCGCCAGCAGCCCTAGGACAGGGGAAGAGCAGTACTTC.

The V call is TRBV27, the J call TRBJ1-1, with a tentative D call TRBD1 (6 bases). The CDR3 is 14 amino acids. The germline CDR1 and CDR2 sequences are MNHEY and SMNVEV (reference sequence). V was clipped by 5 bases and J by 2 bases, with 12 bases between them. In DNA form, the CDR3 reads TGTGCCAGCAGTCCCGGGACACTTAACACTGAAGCTTTCTTT. Encoded protein: CASSPGTLNTEAFF.

The genes are TRBV6-5 and TRBJ2-2, with 10 bases that match TRBD2. V lost 6 bases, J lost 7 bases, and 8 bases stayed unmatched. This CDR3 spans 15 amino acids. The germline CDR1 and CDR2 sequences are MNHEY and SVGAGI. CDR3 nucleotide sequence: TGTGCCAGCAGCGACGCTAGCGGGAGTAGCGGGGAGCTGTTTTTT. Amino acid sequence: CASSDASGSSGELFF.

This chain uses TRBV29-1 with TRBJ2-1, with D unresolved. This CDR3 comprises 11 residues. Trimming removed 8 bases at V and 4 bases at J, with 9 bases between. Germline values: CDR1 SQVTM, CDR2 ANQGSEA. CDR3 region: CSPSRYNEQFF. In DNA, the CDR3 is TGCAGCCCCTCGAGGTACAATGAGCAGTTCTTC.

This sequence joins TRBV6-4 and TRBJ2-1, with 10 bases that match TRBD2. Germline trimming cut 0 bases from V and 5 bases from J; bases unmatched to any gene: 4. Germline CDR1 reads MRHNA; CDR2 reads SNTAGT. The CDR3 totals 16 residues. In nucleotides, the CDR3 is TGTGCCAGCAGTGACTCGACTAGCGGGTCTAACAATGAGCAGTTCTTC. Translating gives CASSDSTSGSNNEQFF.

The V and J genes are TRBV6-5 and TRBJ2-7; perhaps TRBD2 as D (6 bases). V dropped 2 bases and J dropped 1 base, with 12 bases sitting between them. The germline V gene has CDR1 MNHEY and CDR2 SVGAGI. There are 15 residues in the CDR3. The CDR3 DNA is TGTGCCAGCAGTTACCAAGTTAGCGGATCCTACGAGCAGTACTTC. It translates to CASSYQVSGSYEQYF.

In nucleotides, the CDR3 is TGTGCCAGCAGCCAACCTGGACAGGGGAACACTGAAGCTTTCTTT. Translating gives CASSQPGQGNTEAFF. V gene TRBV4-2 combines with J gene TRBJ1-1, with 8 bases fitting TRBD1. V shed 2 bases, J shed 1 base, and the junction held 3 bases outside the gene matches. The CDR3 has 15 amino acids. The germline V gene encodes CDR1 LGHNA and CDR2 YNFKEQ.

CDR3 region: CASSFGETQYF. In DNA, the CDR3 is TGTGCCAGCAGTTTCGGGGAGACCCAGTACTTC. The genes are TRBV28 and TRBJ2-5, with no clear D. There are 11 residues in the CDR3. The V end lost 3 bases, the J end lost 5 bases, and 4 bases lay between the germline ends. Germline CDR1 and CDR2: MDHEN and SYDVKM. The variable domain in full, with the rest retrieved from reference TRBV28 and TRBJ2-5, is DVKVTQSSRYLVKRTGEKVFLECVQDMDHENMFWYRQDPGLGLRLIYFSYDVKMKEKGDIPEGYSVSREKKERFSLILESASTNQTSMYLCASSFGETQYFGPGTRLLVL.

V usage is TRBV6-5 and J usage is TRBJ1-1; D gene ambiguous. V gave up 6 bases and J gave up 0 bases, with 8 bases separating them. CDR3 length: 13 amino acids. Looked up from germline, CDR1 is MNHEY and CDR2 is SVGAGI. CDR3 residues: CASRGIMNTEAFF. CDR3 DNA: TGTGCCAGCAGGGGCATTATGAACACTGAAGCTTTCTTT.

V usage is TRBV28 and J usage is TRBJ1-2; D call uncertain. V was trimmed by 3 bases and J by 6 bases, leaving 17 bases between them. The CDR3 spans 15 residues. CDR1 and CDR2 from the germline V gene are MDHEN and SYDVKM. The CDR3, as DNA: TGTGCCAGCAGTTTCCCCCAGATTGGTCCGAATGGCTACACCTTC. As protein: CASSFPQIGPNGYTF.

CDR3 nucleotides: TGCGCCAGCAGTGAGTTCGGGACAGGGGGCTACGAGCAGTACTTC. Encoded protein: CASSEFGTGGYEQYF. The genes are TRBV10-1 and TRBJ2-7; TRBD1 aligns across 11 bases. V dropped 1 base and J dropped 3; count of bases not matched to a gene: 2. Per the germline V gene, CDR1 is WNHNN and CDR2 is SYGVQD (reference sequence). This CDR3 is 15 amino acids long.

The chain has TRBV9 and TRBJ2-3; 11 positions agree with TRBD2. CDR1 SGDLS and CDR2 YYNGEE come from the germline V gene. There are 16 residues in the CDR3. V shed 0 bases, J shed 4 bases, and the junction held 4 bases outside the gene matches. The DNA of the CDR3 is TGTGCCAGCAGCGTAGAATTAGCGGGAGGGGCAGATACGCAGTATTTT. Residues: CASSVELAGGADTQYF.

The rearrangement joins TRBV5-1 to TRBJ2-1; a possible D gene is TRBD1 (5 bases). Germline CDR1 reads SGHRS; CDR2 reads YFSETQ. CDR3 size: 14 residues. V lost 0 bases, J lost 7 bases, and 11 bases lay in between. In nucleotides, the CDR3 is TGCGCCAGCAGCTTGGCTGCAGGGATGAATGAGCAGTTCTTC. The encoded protein is CASSLAAGMNEQFF.